The subject of this entry is one T cell receptor beta chain. Its specific antigen is unknown. The sample holds no much larger clone one base away, and base qualities are not on file. In Seattle, one collaborating source enrolled patients while the infection was active and tracked those patients longitudinally over the course of disease. Each collaborating institution followed its own protocols to collect whole blood in K2EDTA tubes. For TCRbeta analysis, collaborators shipped samples as frozen whole blood, isolated PBMCs, or DNA extracted from either of those sample types. These data originate in a study of blood T cell repertoires in COVID-19 (dated by TCRdb to the early 2020s). About the investigation overall: Samples from collaborators originated in the United States, Italy and Spain and spanned both the acute and convalescent phases of COVID-19. The material from the prospective study consisted of cDNA or gDNA derived from T cells, B-cell-depleted T cells, or PBMCs. The dataset comprised deeply sampled blood TCRbeta repertoires from subjects exposed to, actively infected with, or recovered from COVID-19. The repertoires were released in a freely available public database intended as a resource for research on the immune response to SARS-CoV-2. The samples were drawn from the first 160 participants of the ongoing ImmuneRACE study and from over a thousand subjects provided by 6 global collaborators. Nearly every sample came with metadata listing a de-identified subject ID, COVID-19 status, age in years and sex. Where HLA class I and class II types were available, the types were taken from metadata supplied by the sample provider, not from assay-based typing. On the study overall, not on this receptor specifically: The quantity of clinical and demographic metadata differed by source and by participant and was supplied without curation.

TCRbeta CDR3 regions were amplified from genomic DNA by means of the immunoSEQ Assay, a bias-controlled multiplex PCR. As for the authors' bioinformatics: The number of nucleated cells in each sample was estimated by amplification of reference gene primers within the assay. Sequence reads were collapsed and filtered to measure the absolute abundance of every unique TCRbeta CDR3 rearrangement. For each sample, productive Simpson clonality was calculated by taking the square root of Simpson's diversity index across productive rearrangements. TCRdb re-hosts the immuneACCESS table, in-frame sequences only. Its copies lack some clones; in the studies checked, an unresolved V gene accounts for under half of them, and the cause for the rest is not known. V and J calls and clone size are those listed in that table; D and trimming were worked out from the DNA. The sample table shows 300,000 to 450,000 clones, and around 90% are seen once. Roughly 4% of the sample goes to the ten largest clones.

Unmatched junction bases come to 11, with V trimmed by 10 bases and J by 6 bases. CDR1 and CDR2, per the germline V gene, are ENHRY and SYGVKD. Its CDR3 holds 13 amino acids, cysteine through phenylalanine. Only the CDR3 DNA is retained, 39 bases long and in frame from the first base. What was sequenced was peripheral blood. The receptor was isolated from a woman aged 55-75 years with COVID-19, enrolled during active disease. Here the chain combines TRBV10-3 and TRBJ2-5, with 7 bases aligning to TRBD2. The CDR3 has the sequence CATREEKQKTQYF. The DNA sequence reads TGTGCCACACGGGAGGAAAAACAGAAGACCCAGTACTTC.